What follows is one TCR beta chain and its context. The antigen is unknown. This sample was included in a study of cytomegalovirus exposure and HLA in healthy donors. The ends were cut back, 5 bases at V and 3 bases at J, with 15 bases in the middle. The CDR3 covers 15 residues. Germline V CDR1 and CDR2: SEHNR, FQNEAQ (reference sequence). Notes on the study in general: Per a later analysis, about 15,000 TCR beta sequences showed association with HLA alleles at 0.05 false discovery rate. Among the sequence variants, a highly shared cluster was likely an artifact of sequencing.

Researchers ran the PCR with 60 Vbeta and 13 Jbeta primers. Sequencing was performed with immunoSEQ multiplex PCR; in TCRdb, only in-frame clones are kept and a portion is missing. Of under 250,000 clones listed, around 80% were seen once; the top ten hold 3.5% to 5%. The sample was PBMCs. The chain employs TRBV7-9 and TRBJ2-3; D unresolved. The TCR sequence derives from a woman aged 25 to 39 in good health and CMV-seropositive. The CDR3 bases are TGTGCCAGCAGCCCACGAAGTTTCGAGACAGATACGCAGTATTTT. It specifies CASSPRSFETDTQYF.